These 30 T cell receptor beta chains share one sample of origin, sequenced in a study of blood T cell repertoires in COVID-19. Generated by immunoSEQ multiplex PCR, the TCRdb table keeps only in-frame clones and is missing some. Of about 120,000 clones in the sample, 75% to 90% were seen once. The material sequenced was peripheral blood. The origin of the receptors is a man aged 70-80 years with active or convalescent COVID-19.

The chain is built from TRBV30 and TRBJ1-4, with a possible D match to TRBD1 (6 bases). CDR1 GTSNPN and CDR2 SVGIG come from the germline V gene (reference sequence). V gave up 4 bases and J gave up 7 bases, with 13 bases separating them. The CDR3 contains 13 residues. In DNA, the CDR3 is TGTGCCTGGACGGACAGCGTAGGTGAAAAACTGTTTTTT. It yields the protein CAWTDSVGEKLFF.

Here the CDR3 DNA reads TGTGCCAGCAGCGCTTCTAATTCTAACTATGGCTACACCTTC. Translated: CASSASNSNYGYTF. V and J are TRBV9 and TRBJ1-2; D gene unclear. V was pared by 3 bases and J by 0 bases, with 9 bases between. The CDR3 runs to 14 residues. Germline lookup yields CDR1 SGDLS and CDR2 YYNGEE. The full variable domain, in which reference TRBV9 and TRBJ1-2 provide the parts outside the CDR3, is DSGVTQTPKHLITATGQRVTLRCSPRSGDLSVYWYQQSLDQGLQFLIQYYNGEERAKGNILERFSAQQFPDLHSELNLSSLELGDSALYFCASSASNSNYGYTFGSGTRLTVV.

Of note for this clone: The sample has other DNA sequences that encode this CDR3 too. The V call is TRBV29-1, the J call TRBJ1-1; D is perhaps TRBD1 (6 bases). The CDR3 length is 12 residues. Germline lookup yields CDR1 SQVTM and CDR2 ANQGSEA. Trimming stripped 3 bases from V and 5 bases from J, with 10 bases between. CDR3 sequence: CSVERGITEAFF. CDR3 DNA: TGCAGCGTTGAGAGGGGGATTACTGAAGCTTTCTTT.

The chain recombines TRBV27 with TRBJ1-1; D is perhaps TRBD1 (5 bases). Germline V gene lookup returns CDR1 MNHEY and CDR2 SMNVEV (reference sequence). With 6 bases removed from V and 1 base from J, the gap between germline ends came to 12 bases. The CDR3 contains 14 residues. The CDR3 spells CASSRFTGNTEAFF. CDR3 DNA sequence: TGTGCCAGCAGCCGGTTTACAGGGAACACTGAAGCTTTCTTT.

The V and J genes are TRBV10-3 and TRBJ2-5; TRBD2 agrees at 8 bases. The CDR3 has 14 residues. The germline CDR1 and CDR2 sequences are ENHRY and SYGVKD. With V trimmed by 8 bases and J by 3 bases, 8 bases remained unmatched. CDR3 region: CAIRGGAGKETQYF. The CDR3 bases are TGTGCCATCCGGGGGGGTGCAGGGAAAGAGACCCAGTACTTC.

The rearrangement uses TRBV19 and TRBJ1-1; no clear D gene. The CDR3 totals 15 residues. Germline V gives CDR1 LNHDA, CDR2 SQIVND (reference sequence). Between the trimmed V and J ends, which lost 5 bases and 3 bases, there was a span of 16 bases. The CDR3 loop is CASSPLVTMDTEAFF. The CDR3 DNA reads TGTGCCAGTAGTCCACTAGTGACCATGGACACTGAAGCTTTCTTT.

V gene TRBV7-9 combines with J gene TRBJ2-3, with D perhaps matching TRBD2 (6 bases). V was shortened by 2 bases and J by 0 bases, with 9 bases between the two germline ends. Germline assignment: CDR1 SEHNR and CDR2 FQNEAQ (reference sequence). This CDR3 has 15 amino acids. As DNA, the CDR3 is TGTGCCAGCAGCTTAAGTGGGACTAGCACAGATACGCAGTATTTT. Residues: CASSLSGTSTDTQYF.

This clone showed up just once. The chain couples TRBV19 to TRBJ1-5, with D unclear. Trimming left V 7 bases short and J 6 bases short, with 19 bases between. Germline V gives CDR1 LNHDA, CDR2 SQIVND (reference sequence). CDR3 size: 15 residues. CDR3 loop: CASTSAGVTSQPQHF. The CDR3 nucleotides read TGTGCCAGTACGTCAGCGGGAGTAACGAGTCAGCCCCAGCATTTT.

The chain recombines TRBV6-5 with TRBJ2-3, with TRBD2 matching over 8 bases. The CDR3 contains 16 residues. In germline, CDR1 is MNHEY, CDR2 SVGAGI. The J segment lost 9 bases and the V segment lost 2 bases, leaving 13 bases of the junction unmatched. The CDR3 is CASSYDTSARGGTQYF. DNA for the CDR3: TGTGCCAGCAGTTACGATACTAGCGCCCGGGGGGGCACGCAGTATTTT.

The CDR3 nucleotides read TGTGCCAGCAGCGCCACTAGCGGGAGCAGGTACGAGCAGTACTTC. Amino acids: CASSATSGSRYEQYF. The chain has TRBV9 and TRBJ2-7; the match to TRBD2 covers 11 bases. The germline CDR1 and CDR2 sequences are SGDLS and YYNGEE. The V gene end was trimmed by 3 bases and the J gene end by 4 bases; junction bases not matched to a gene: 6. The CDR3 extends over 15 amino acids.

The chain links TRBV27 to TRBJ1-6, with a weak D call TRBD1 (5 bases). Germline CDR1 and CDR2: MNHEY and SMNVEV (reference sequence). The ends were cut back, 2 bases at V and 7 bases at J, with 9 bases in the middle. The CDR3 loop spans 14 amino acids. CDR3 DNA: TGTGCCAGCAGTTTAAATGGGGGGAATTCACCCCTCCACTTT. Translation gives CASSLNGGNSPLHF.

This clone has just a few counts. CDR3 sequence: CASSQDIGLGETQYF. CDR3 sequence (DNA): TGTGCCAGCAGCCAAGATATAGGACTAGGAGAGACCCAGTACTTC. The chain joins TRBV3-1 (or the pseudogene TRBV3-2) to TRBJ2-5; 7 bases align to TRBD2. The CDR3 totals 15 residues. The germline V gene encodes CDR1 LGHDT and CDR2 YNNKEL (reference sequence). V trimming: 0 bases; J trimming: 4 bases; junction bases outside the gene matches: 5.

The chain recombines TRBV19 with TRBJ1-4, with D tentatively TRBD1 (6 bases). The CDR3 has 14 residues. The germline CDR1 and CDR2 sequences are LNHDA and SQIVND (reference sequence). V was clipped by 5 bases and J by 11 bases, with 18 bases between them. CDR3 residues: CASSDGQFRGKLFF. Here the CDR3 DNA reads TGTGCCAGTAGTGATGGACAGTTTCGTGGGAAACTGTTTTTT.

CDR3 region: CASTRATGDTEAFF. The CDR3 nucleotides are TGTGCCAGCACCCGGGCGACAGGGGACACTGAAGCTTTCTTT. The chain carries TRBV7-8 and TRBJ1-1, with 8 bases that match TRBD1. The V segment lost 7 bases and the J segment 3 bases; nucleotides outside the gene matches: 7. Germline CDR1 and CDR2: SGHVS and FQNEAQ. This CDR3 has 14 residues.

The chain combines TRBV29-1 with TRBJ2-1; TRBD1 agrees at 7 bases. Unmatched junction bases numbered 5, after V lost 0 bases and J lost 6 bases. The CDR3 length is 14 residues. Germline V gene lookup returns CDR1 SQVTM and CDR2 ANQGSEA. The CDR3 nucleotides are TGCAGCGTTGAAGAAGGGGGCAAAGGCAATGAGCAGTTCTTC. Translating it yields CSVEEGGKGNEQFF.

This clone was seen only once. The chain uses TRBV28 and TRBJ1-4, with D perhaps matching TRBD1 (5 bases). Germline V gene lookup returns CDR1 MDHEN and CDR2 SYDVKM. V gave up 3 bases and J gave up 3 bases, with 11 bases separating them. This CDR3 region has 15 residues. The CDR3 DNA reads TGTGCCAGCAGTTTCCCGTGGGGCTCTAATGAAAAACTGTTTTTT. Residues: CASSFPWGSNEKLFF. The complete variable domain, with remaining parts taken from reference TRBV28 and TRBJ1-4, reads DVKVTQSSRYLVKRTGEKVFLECVQDMDHENMFWYRQDPGLGLRLIYFSYDVKMKEKGDIPEGYSVSREKKERFSLILESASTNQTSMYLCASSFPWGSNEKLFFGSGTQLSVL.

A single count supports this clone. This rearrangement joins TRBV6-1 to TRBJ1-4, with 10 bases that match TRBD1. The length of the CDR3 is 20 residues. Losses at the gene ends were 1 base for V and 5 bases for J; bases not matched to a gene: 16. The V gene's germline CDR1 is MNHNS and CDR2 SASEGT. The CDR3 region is CASSEDFLIGTGAPNEKLFF. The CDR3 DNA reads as TGTGCCAGCAGTGAAGATTTTTTAATAGGGACAGGGGCGCCAAATGAAAAACTGTTTTTT.

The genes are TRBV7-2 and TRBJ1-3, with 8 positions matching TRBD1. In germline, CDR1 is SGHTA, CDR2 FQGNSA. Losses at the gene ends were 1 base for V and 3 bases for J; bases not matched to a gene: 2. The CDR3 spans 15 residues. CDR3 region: CASSLDGTGGNTIYF. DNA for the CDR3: TGTGCCAGCAGCTTAGATGGGACAGGTGGAAACACCATATATTTT.

CDR3 nucleotides: TGTGCCAGCAGTTTATTGGCACTAGCGGGAGTGGGGACCTACGAGCAGTACTTC. Translated: CASSLLALAGVGTYEQYF. The chain employs TRBV27 and TRBJ2-7, with TRBD2 matching 11 bases. Germline trimming cut 1 base from V and 2 bases from J; bases unmatched to any gene: 10. The germline V gene has CDR1 MNHEY and CDR2 SMNVEV (reference sequence). This CDR3 region has 18 residues.

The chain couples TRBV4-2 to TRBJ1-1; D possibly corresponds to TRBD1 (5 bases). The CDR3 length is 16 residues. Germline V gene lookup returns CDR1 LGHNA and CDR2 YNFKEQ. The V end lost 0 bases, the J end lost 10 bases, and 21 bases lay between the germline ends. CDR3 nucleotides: TGTGCCAGCAGCCAAGATAGTTCAGGGAGGAATATGGTAGCTTTCTTT. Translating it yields CASSQDSSGRNMVAFF.

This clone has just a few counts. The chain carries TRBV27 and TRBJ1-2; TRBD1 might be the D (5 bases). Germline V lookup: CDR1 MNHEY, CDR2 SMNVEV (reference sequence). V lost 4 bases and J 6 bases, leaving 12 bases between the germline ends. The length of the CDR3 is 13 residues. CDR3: CASSSPGRDGYTF. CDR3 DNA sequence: TGTGCCAGCAGTTCGCCAGGGCGCGATGGCTACACCTTC.

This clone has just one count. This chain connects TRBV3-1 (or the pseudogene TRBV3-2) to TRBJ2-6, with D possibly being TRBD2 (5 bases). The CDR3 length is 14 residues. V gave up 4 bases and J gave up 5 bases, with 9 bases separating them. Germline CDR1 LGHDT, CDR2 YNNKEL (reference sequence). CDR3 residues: CASSPGSRANVLTF. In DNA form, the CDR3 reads TGTGCCAGCAGCCCGGGGTCCAGGGCCAACGTCCTGACTTTC.

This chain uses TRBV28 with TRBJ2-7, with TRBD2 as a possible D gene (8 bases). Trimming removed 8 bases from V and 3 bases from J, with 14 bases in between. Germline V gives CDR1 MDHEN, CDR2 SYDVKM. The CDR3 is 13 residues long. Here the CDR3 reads CASREGQIYEQYF. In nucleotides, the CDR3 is TGTGCCAGCCGGGAGGGACAGATCTACGAGCAGTACTTC.

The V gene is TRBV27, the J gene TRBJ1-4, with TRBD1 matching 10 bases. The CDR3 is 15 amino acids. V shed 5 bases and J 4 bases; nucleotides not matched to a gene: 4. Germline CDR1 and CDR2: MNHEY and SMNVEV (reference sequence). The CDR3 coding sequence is TGTGCCAGCAGTGGGGGACAGGGGCGTAATGAAAAACTGTTTTTT. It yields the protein CASSGGQGRNEKLFF.

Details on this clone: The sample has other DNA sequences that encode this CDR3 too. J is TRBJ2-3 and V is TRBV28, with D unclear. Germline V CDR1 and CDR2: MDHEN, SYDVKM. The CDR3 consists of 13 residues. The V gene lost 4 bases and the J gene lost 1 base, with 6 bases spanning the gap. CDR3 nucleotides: TGTGCCAGCAGTTATCCAGGCACAGATACGCAGTATTTT. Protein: CASSYPGTDTQYF.

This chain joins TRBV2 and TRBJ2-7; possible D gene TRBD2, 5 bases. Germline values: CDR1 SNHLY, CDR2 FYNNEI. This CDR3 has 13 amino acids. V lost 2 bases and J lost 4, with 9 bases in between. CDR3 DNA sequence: TGTGCCAGCAGTGAATCCCCGGGATACGAGCAGTACTTC. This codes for CASSESPGYEQYF.

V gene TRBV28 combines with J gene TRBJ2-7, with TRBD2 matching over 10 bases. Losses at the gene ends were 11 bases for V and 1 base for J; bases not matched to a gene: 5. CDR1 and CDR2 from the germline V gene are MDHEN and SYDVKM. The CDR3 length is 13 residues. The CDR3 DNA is TGTGCCTCTAGCGGGAGAAAGTCCTACGAGCAGTACTTC. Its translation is CASSGRKSYEQYF.

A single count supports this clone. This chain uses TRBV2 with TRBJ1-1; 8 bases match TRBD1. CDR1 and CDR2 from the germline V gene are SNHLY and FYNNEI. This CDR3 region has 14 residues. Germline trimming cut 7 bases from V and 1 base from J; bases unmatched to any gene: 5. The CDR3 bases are TGTGCCAGCAAGTACAGGGGGTCGAACACTGAAGCTTTCTTT. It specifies CASKYRGSNTEAFF.

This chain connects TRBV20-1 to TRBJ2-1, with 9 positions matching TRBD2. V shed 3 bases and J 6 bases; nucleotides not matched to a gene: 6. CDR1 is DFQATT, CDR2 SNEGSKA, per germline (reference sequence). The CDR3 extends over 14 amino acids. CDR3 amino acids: CSASFAGGPNEQFF. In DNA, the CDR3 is TGCAGTGCTAGTTTTGCGGGAGGGCCCAATGAGCAGTTCTTC.

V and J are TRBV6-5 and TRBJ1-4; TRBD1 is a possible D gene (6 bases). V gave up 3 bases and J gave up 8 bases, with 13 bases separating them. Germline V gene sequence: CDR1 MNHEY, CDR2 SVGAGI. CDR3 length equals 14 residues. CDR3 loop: CASSYRAGEEKLFF. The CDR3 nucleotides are TGTGCCAGCAGTTATAGGGCAGGGGAAGAAAAACTGTTTTTT.